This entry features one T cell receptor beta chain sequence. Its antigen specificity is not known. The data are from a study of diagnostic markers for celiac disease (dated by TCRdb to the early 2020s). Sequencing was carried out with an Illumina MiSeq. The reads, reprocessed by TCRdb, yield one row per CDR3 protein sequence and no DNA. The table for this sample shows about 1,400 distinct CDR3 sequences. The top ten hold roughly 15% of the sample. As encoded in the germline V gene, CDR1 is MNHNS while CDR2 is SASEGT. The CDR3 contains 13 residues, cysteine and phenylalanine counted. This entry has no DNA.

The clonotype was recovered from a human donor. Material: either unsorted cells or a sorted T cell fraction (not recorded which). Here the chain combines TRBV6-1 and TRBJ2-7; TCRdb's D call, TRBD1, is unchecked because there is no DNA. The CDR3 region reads CASSDGTWFGQYF.